The 2 T cell receptor beta chains below all came from one sample that was sequenced in a study of blood T cell repertoires in COVID-19. TCRdb's table, derived via immunoSEQ multiplex PCR, lists solely in-frame clones and lacks some. The table has over 90,000 clones, approximately 80% seen once. Input material: peripheral blood. Receptors were obtained from a human donor in a cohort sampled during active COVID-19.

With regard to this clone: This same CDR3 is encoded by further DNA sequences in the sample. The gene calls are TRBV18 and TRBJ1-2; TRBD1 agrees at 9 bases. This CDR3 region has 13 residues. Germline V gene data show CDR1 as KGHSH and CDR2 as LQKENI. V lost 3 bases and J lost 6; bases outside the gene matches: 2. The CDR3 here is CASSPDRGHGYTF. DNA for the CDR3: TGTGCCAGCTCACCGGACAGGGGCCATGGCTACACCTTC. The variable domain in full, completed from reference TRBV18 and TRBJ1-2, reads NAGVMQNPRHLVRRRGQEARLRCSPMKGHSHVYWYRQLPEEGLKFMVYLQKENIIDESGMPKERFSAEFPKEGPSILRIQQVVRGDSAAYFCASSPDRGHGYTFGSGTRLTVV.

V usage is TRBV21-1 and J usage is TRBJ2-7; the table's D call TRBD1 went unverified against the DNA. TRBV21-1 is a known pseudogene. This CDR3 comprises 15 residues. The CDR3 region is CASSKEVPQGSGQYF. As DNA, the CDR3 is TGTGCCAGCAGCAAAGAAGTGCCACAGGGGTCAGGGCAGTACTTC.